These 9 T cell receptor beta chains came from one sample sequenced in a study of CD8+ T cells in alopecia areata. TCR sequencing used cDNA made by reverse transcription of extracted RNA. Sequencing was performed with immunoSEQ multiplex PCR; in TCRdb, only in-frame clones are kept and a portion is missing. This table has about 250,000 clones, about 60% appearing once. The sample's treatment: oral pan-JAK inhibitor, 5-10 mg twice daily. This specimen was CD4+ T cells sorted from blood, taken around week 53, from a patient treated with tofacitinib. These TCRs come from a human donor with alopecia areata.

This clone was seen only a few times. V gene TRBV29-1 combines with J gene TRBJ1-1; 9 bases align to TRBD1. CDR3 size: 14 residues. From germline, CDR1 is SQVTM and CDR2 ANQGSEA. The ends lost 4 bases at V and 4 bases at J; junction bases unmatched: 7. In nucleotides, the CDR3 is TGCAGCGTTGTAGGGACAGGGTTTGGCACTGAAGCTTTCTTT. It yields the protein CSVVGTGFGTEAFF.

The chain employs TRBV11-2 and TRBJ1-2; no clear D gene. Per germline, CDR1 SGHAT and CDR2 FQNNGV. The CDR3 covers 17 residues. V dropped 5 bases and J dropped 3 bases, with 22 bases sitting between them. CDR3: CASSPGQGRPPDYGYTF. The CDR3 DNA follows: TGTGCCAGCAGCCCGGGCCAAGGACGTCCGCCAGACTATGGCTACACCTTC.

The rearrangement joins TRBV2 to TRBJ1-2, with 9 bases matching TRBD1. CDR3 size: 11 residues. Germline V gene lookup returns CDR1 SNHLY and CDR2 FYNNEI. The ends lost 10 bases at V and 8 bases at J; junction bases unmatched: 5. CDR3 in amino acids: CATRDRVGYTF. The CDR3, as DNA: TGTGCCACCCGGGACAGGGTCGGCTACACCTTC.

The rearrangement uses TRBV6-4 and TRBJ2-1; TRBD1 or TRBD2 may be the D gene (5 bases each). Germline-derived CDR1 and CDR2 are MRHNA and SNTAGT. The V and J ends lost 4 bases and 8 bases respectively, with 12 bases between them. CDR3 length: 13 amino acids. The CDR3: CASSGGRYDEQFF. The CDR3 coding sequence is TGTGCCAGCAGTGGGGGACGGTACGATGAGCAGTTCTTC.

This clone was found a few times. This chain connects TRBV4-3 to TRBJ2-5, with a tentative D call TRBD1 (5 bases). V gave up 1 base and J gave up 7 bases, with 10 bases separating them. The CDR3 has 13 amino acids. CDR1 is LGHNA, CDR2 YSLEER, per germline. CDR3 coding DNA: TGCGCCAGCAGCCAAGCAGGGTACGGGACCCAGTACTTC. Its translation: CASSQAGYGTQYF.

The chain has TRBV30 and TRBJ1-6, with a weak D call TRBD1 (5 bases). The CDR3 sequence is 14 residues long. Germline V gene lookup returns CDR1 GTSNPN and CDR2 SVGIG (reference sequence). The ends were cut back, 2 bases at V and 10 bases at J, with 15 bases in the middle. The CDR3 here is CAWSFQGVGSPLHF. Written as DNA, the CDR3 is TGTGCCTGGAGTTTTCAAGGGGTTGGATCACCCCTCCACTTT.

The gene calls are TRBV20-1 and TRBJ2-5, with D uncertain. The CDR3 is 11 residues long. Germline CDR1 reads DFQATT; CDR2 reads SNEGSKA (reference sequence). V was pared by 8 bases and J by 1 base, with 8 bases between. CDR3 nucleotide sequence: TGCAGTTTAGCCTCCCAAGAGACCCAGTACTTC. Its translation: CSLASQETQYF.

This chain connects TRBV27 to TRBJ2-7; TRBD1 is a possible D gene (6 bases). CDR3 length: 12 residues. CDR1 and CDR2 from the germline V gene are MNHEY and SMNVEV (reference sequence). Between the trimmed V and J ends, which lost 5 bases and 6 bases, there was a span of 11 bases. CDR3 bases: TGTGCCAGCAGTCCACAGGGTGGCGAGCAGTACTTC. Translated: CASSPQGGEQYF.

This sequence joins TRBV7-2 and TRBJ2-5, with 7 bases identical to TRBD2. In germline, CDR1 is SGHTA, CDR2 FQGNSA. This CDR3 contains 13 residues. V was clipped by 5 bases and J by 5 bases; unmatched bases: 5. CDR3 sequence: CASSDKAGETQYF. CDR3 DNA: TGTGCCAGCAGCGATAAAGCGGGGGAGACCCAGTACTTC.